This TCR beta chain emerged from a study of beta chain features in type 1 diabetes. Overall study findings and caveats: The naive, central memory and Treg TCRB repertoires showed an apparent similarity that was greater among patients than among healthy donors. In type 1 diabetes patients, VDJ junctions had fewer insertions; deletions at these junctions were more frequent. A moderate, significant TCRB CDR3 shortening appeared in type 1 diabetes across four CD4+ subsets.

Every bit of the isolated RNA underwent reverse transcription, so sequencing read expressed TCRB transcripts. Assay: immunoSEQ multiplex PCR; the TCRdb copy retains only in-frame clones and omits some. The profile shows some 330,000 clones, 11% of them singletons. In its sample, this clone was seen a few times. Antigen specificity is unknown. Germline CDR1 is SGHTA and CDR2 is FQGNSA. The CDR3 has 16 residues. With 5 bases clipped from V and 1 base from J, the junction kept 6 bases outside the gene matches. CD45RO/CCR7/CD25/CD127/CD95/CD27 staining was used to isolate CD4+ naive, central memory, regulatory and stem cell-like memory cells by sorting.

The source of this sequence is a woman younger than 45 in good health. Sequenced: naive CD4+ T cells from blood. The V and J genes are TRBV7-2 and TRBJ2-3; 10 positions agree with TRBD2. The CDR3: CASSPRTSGGTDTQYF. CDR3 in DNA: TGTGCCAGCAGCCCTCGGACTAGCGGAGGCACAGATACGCAGTATTTT.